This T cell receptor (beta chain) was recorded in a study of cytomegalovirus exposure and HLA in healthy donors. Study as a whole: Sequencing of about 200 million T cells in an earlier analysis found 120 million or so unique TCR beta sequences.

The PCR contained 60 Vbeta and 13 Jbeta primers. Authors' data handling: The count from a later analysis was 65 million to 90 million unique TCR beta chains, some 9.9 million of them shared. Method: immunoSEQ multiplex PCR; TCRdb's copy keeps in-frame clones and lacks some. V, J and clone size are taken as reported in that table, and D and trimming were inferred from the DNA itself. Of about 55,000 clones in the sample, nearly 85% were seen once. Concerning this clone itself: What it binds is not known.

The V gene lost 3 bases and the J gene lost 4 bases, with 13 bases spanning the gap. This CDR3 has 15 amino acids. Germline CDR1 KGHSH, CDR2 LQKENI. Study results and limitations: 150 or so TCR beta chains were listed as cytomegalovirus-associated. Previous analysis showed most TCR beta V segments were productive about 87% or about 30% of the time.

V and J are TRBV18 and TRBJ2-1; D possibly corresponds to TRBD2 (5 bases). The sample taken for sequencing was PBMCs. The TCR sequence derives from a man aged 30-40 years in good health and CMV-seronegative. The DNA of the CDR3 is TGTGCCAGCTCACCGTCGAGGGATTTATACAATGAGCAGTTCTTC. Residues: CASSPSRDLYNEQFF.